The next 12 T cell receptor beta chains were all read from a single sample in a study of T cells in narcolepsy. Clones were read by immunoSEQ multiplex PCR, and TCRdb kept only the in-frame ones, dropping some. The data contain just over 40,000 clones, more than 70% of them seen just once; the ten biggest clones take up more than 0.9%. The sample consisted of CD45RA- memory CD4+ T cells from PBMCs. These receptors originate from a human donor with narcolepsy.

The rearrangement uses TRBV7-2 and TRBJ1-1; TRBD1 matches 8 bases. Germline V gives CDR1 SGHTA, CDR2 FQGNSA. This CDR3 has 17 residues. V gave up 1 base and J gave up 2 bases; unmatched junction bases: 9. The CDR3 nucleotides read TGTGCCAGCAGCTTAGGGACAGGGTTGGGGTCAAACACTGAAGCTTTCTTT. Translation: CASSLGTGLGSNTEAFF.

This clone was recorded only once. The chain recombines TRBV5-1 with TRBJ1-2; weak D call: TRBD1 (5 bases). CDR1 is SGHRS and CDR2 is YFSETQ in the germline V gene. The CDR3 runs 16 residues. Trimming took 0 bases from V and 7 from J, leaving 19 bases between them. The CDR3 reads CASSLAQQARRSGYTF. Here the CDR3 DNA reads TGCGCCAGCAGCTTGGCCCAACAGGCCCGACGGAGTGGCTACACCTTC.

The chain carries TRBV7-3 and TRBJ2-3; 9 positions agree with TRBD1. Germline CDR1 SGHTA, CDR2 FQGTGA. This CDR3 has 16 amino acids. Losses at the gene ends were 4 bases for V and 6 bases for J; bases not matched to a gene: 11. CDR3 in amino acids: CASSSAGTGLSDTQYF. The CDR3 coding sequence is TGTGCCAGCAGCTCGGCCGGGACAGGGCTTAGTGATACGCAGTATTTT. Full variable domain (remainder filled in from reference TRBV7-3 and TRBJ2-3): GAGVSQTPSNKVTEKGKYVELRCDPISGHTALYWYRQSLGQGPEFLIYFQGTGAADDSGLPNDRFFAVRPEGSVSTLKIQRTERGDSAVYLCASSSAGTGLSDTQYFGPGTRLTVL.

The genes are TRBV27 and TRBJ2-3; TRBD1 matches at 10 bases. The ends lost 4 bases at V and 1 base at J; junction bases unmatched: 5. Germline CDR1 reads MNHEY; CDR2 reads SMNVEV (reference sequence). There are 16 residues in the CDR3. The CDR3 DNA is TGTGCCAGCAGTTCCGACAGGGGGCTGGGCACAGATACGCAGTATTTT. This translates into CASSSDRGLGTDTQYF.

This chain connects TRBV11-3 to TRBJ2-1, with D possibly TRBD2 on 5 matching bases. The germline V and J ends were trimmed by 2 bases and 8 bases, with 13 bases remaining between them. Germline CDR1 reads SGHNT; CDR2 reads YENEEA. The CDR3 extends over 14 amino acids. CDR3 in amino acids: CASSLLASKDEQFF. CDR3 sequence (DNA): TGTGCCAGCAGCTTACTGGCTAGCAAGGATGAGCAGTTCTTC. The full variable domain, its missing parts supplied by reference TRBV11-3 and TRBJ2-1, is EAGVVQSPRYKIIEKKQPVAFWCNPISGHNTLYWYLQNLGQGPELLIRYENEEAVDDSQLPKDRFSAERLKGVDSTLKIQPAELGDSAVYLCASSLLASKDEQFFGPGTRLTVL.

The chain's CDR3 is CASSPLGADEQFF. The CDR3 DNA reads TGTGCCAGCTCACCTTTAGGAGCAGATGAGCAGTTCTTC. V and J are TRBV18 and TRBJ2-1, with no clear D. The germline V gene encodes CDR1 KGHSH and CDR2 LQKENI. V was shortened by 3 bases and J by 8 bases, with 11 bases between the two germline ends. The CDR3 runs to 13 residues.

This clone was observed once. The chain combines TRBV5-1 with TRBJ1-1; no clear D. CDR3 size: 19 residues. V dropped 0 bases and J dropped 0 bases, with 21 bases sitting between them. CDR1 SGHRS and CDR2 YFSETQ come from the germline V gene. In DNA form, the CDR3 reads TGCGCCAGCAGCTTGGCCCCAGGACGACTAGACTCGATGAACACTGAAGCTTTCTTT. This encodes CASSLAPGRLDSMNTEAFF.

The CDR3 region has the DNA TGTGCCAGCAGTGCTCGGTTGACCACGCAGTATTTT. This translates into CASSARLTTQYF. The chain joins TRBV6-6 to TRBJ2-3; no reliable D call. CDR3 length equals 12 residues. Looked up from germline, CDR1 is MNHNY and CDR2 is SVGAGI (reference sequence). The V and J ends lost 5 bases and 9 bases respectively, with 12 bases between them.

The gene calls are TRBV14 and TRBJ2-3; D unresolved. CDR1 is SGHDN and CDR2 is FVKESK in the germline V gene. This CDR3 is 15 amino acids long. V was clipped by 2 bases and J by 3 bases, with 12 bases between them. The CDR3 loop reads CASSQRLPGTDTQYF. For the CDR3, the DNA is TGTGCCAGCAGCCAACGGCTCCCCGGGACAGATACGCAGTATTTT.

This clone appeared a few times. This rearrangement joins TRBV6-6 to TRBJ1-2; D not certain. Germline V gene data show CDR1 as MNHNY and CDR2 as SVGAGI (reference sequence). The CDR3 extends over 14 amino acids. Trimming shortened V by 10 bases and J by 0 bases, and 15 bases separated the two germline ends. The CDR3 sequence: CAIPRSDTNYGYTF. CDR3 nucleotide sequence: TGTGCCATACCCCGGTCAGACACTAACTATGGCTACACCTTC.

This clone occurred once. The chain combines TRBV6-5 with TRBJ2-5; 7 bases map to TRBD1. This CDR3 is 13 amino acids long. From germline, CDR1 is MNHEY and CDR2 SVGAGI. With V trimmed by 6 bases and J by 4 bases, 5 bases remained unmatched. In DNA, the CDR3 is TGTGCCAGCAGCAAACAGGGGCTAGAGACCCAGTACTTC. The encoded protein is CASSKQGLETQYF.

This clone was recorded only once. The chain is built from TRBV25-1 and TRBJ2-1; the match to TRBD2 covers 8 bases. Germline V gene sequence: CDR1 MGHDK, CDR2 SYGVNS. Unmatched junction bases numbered 4, after V lost 6 bases and J lost 6 bases. The CDR3 covers 13 residues. As DNA, the CDR3 is TGTGCCAGCAGGTTTAGCGGGGCCAATGAGCAGTTCTTC. It codes for CASRFSGANEQFF.